This T cell receptor (beta chain) appears in the sequencing data of a study of blood T cell repertoires in COVID-19. Across the study: The United States, Italy and Spain were the sources of the acute and convalescent COVID-19 samples. Nucleic acid was either cDNA or gDNA, and it came from T cells, B-cell-depleted T cells, or PBMCs.

The CDR3 totals 19 residues. Trimming at V came to 4 bases and at J to 0 bases, leaving 14 bases not matched to a gene. Germline loops: CDR1 LGHDT, CDR2 YNNKEL (reference sequence). As handled by the study authors: Amplification with reference gene primers provided the estimates of nucleated cell counts. TCRdb's copy holds only in-frame clones and misses some; the assay was immunoSEQ multiplex PCR. That table gives V, J and clone size, and the DNA gave D and trimming. The profile shows about 240,000 clones, roughly 86% of them singletons. Sample: peripheral blood. The rearrangement uses TRBV3-1 (or the pseudogene TRBV3-2) and TRBJ2-1, with 8 bases that match TRBD2. The clonotype comes from a man older than 75 with acute or convalescent COVID-19. The CDR3 DNA is TGTGCCAGCAGCCTACGGAACTCCTGGAGCGGGAGCTCCTACAATGAGCAGTTCTTC. Translation: CASSLRNSWSGSSYNEQFF.